This TCR beta chain was documented in a study of neurological immune-mediated disorders. Findings and caveats of the study: The most TCR clonal expansion was seen in HTLV-1-associated myelopathy, and the least was seen in multiple sclerosis, which fell below healthy controls.

This sample's time point: longitudinal time-point 1 (baseline). Every sequencing run generated over 190 million TCR-beta sequences from 15-18 subjects. TCRdb re-derived calls from the 5' RACE reads in MiXCR, one entry per CDR3 protein. The sample comprises tens of thousands of distinct CDR3 sequences, about a tenth of which are singletons, and 9.5% to 10% rests with the top ten. This clonotype was seen at least ten times. As yet, its antigen is unknown. Germline V lookup: CDR1 SGHRS, CDR2 YFSETQ. Deletions cut 3 bases from V and 3 bases from J, with 3 bases between. CDR3 length: 12 amino acids. The rearrangement joins TRBV5-1 to TRBJ2-2; D is uncertain. This TCR was recovered from a man under 40 in good health. Material for sequencing was PBMCs. CDR3 sequence (DNA): TGCGCCAGCAGCTACGACACCGGGGAGCTGTTTTTT. Protein: CASSYDTGELFF.